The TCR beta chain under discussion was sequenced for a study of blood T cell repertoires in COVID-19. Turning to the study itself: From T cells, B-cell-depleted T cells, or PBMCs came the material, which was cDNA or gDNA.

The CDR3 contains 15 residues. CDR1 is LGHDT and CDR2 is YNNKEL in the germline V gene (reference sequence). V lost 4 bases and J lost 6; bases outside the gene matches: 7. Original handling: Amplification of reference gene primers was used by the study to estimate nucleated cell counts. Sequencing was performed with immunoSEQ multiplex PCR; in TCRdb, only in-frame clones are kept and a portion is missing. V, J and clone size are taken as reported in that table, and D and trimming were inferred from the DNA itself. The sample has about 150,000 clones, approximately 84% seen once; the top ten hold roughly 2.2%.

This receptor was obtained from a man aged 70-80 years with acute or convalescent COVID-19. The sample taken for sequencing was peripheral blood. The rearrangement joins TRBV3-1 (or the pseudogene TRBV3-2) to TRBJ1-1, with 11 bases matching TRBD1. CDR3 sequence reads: CASSRRTGGYSEAFF. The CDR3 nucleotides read TGTGCCAGCAGCCGACGGACAGGGGGCTATTCTGAAGCTTTCTTT.